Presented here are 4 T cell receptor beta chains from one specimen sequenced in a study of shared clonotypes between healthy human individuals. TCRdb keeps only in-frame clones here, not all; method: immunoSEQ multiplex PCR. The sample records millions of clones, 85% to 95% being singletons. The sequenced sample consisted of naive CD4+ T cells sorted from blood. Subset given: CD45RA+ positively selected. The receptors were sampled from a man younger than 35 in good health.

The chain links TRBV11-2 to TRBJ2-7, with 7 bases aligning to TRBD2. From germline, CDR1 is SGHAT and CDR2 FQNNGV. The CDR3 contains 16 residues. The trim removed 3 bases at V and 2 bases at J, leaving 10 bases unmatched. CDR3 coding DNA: TGTGCCAGCAGCTTCGGGGCTAGCGGTTCCGCCTACGAGCAGTACTTC. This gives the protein CASSFGASGSAYEQYF.

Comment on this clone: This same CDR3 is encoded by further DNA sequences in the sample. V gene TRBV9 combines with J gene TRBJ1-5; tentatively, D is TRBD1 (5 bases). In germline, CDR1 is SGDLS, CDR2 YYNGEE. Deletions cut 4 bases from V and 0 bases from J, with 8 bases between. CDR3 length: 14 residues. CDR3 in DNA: TGTGCCAGCAGCAGAGACAGTAGCAATCAGCCCCAGCATTTT. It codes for CASSRDSSNQPQHF.

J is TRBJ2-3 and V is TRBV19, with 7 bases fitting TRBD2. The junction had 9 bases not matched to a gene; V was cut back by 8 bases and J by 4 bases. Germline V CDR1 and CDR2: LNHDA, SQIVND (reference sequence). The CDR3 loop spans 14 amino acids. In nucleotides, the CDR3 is TGTGCCAGTCGACTAGCAATTGGGGCAGATACGCAGTATTTT. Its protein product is CASRLAIGADTQYF.

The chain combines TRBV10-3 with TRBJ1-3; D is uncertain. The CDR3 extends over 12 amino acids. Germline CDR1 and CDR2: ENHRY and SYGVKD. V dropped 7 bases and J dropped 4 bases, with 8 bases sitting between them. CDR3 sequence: CAINTWGNTIYF. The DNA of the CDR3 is TGTGCCATCAATACGTGGGGAAACACCATATATTTT.